These T cell receptor beta chains were read from a single sample in a study of blood T cell repertoires in COVID-19. The method was immunoSEQ multiplex PCR; TCRdb's version includes in-frame clones alone and lacks a portion of them. This sample has about 150,000 clones, with around four fifths found just once. The sequencing input was peripheral blood. The origin of the receptors is a human donor in a cohort sampled during active COVID-19. Both conserved end residues are part of each CDR3. D genes are given only for firm matches. Where a row states a size, it is once, few, many or the class of an expanded clone; other rows omit it.

TRBJ2-2	TRBD2	NA	TRBV10-3	CATSGTSEMGELFF	TGTGCCACCAGCGGGACTAGCGAGATGGGGGAGCTGTTTTTT
TRBJ2-7	NA	few	TRBV5-8	CASSLVNEQYF	TGTGCCAGCAGCTTGGTTAACGAGCAGTACTTC
TRBJ1-3	NA	NA	TRBV29-1	CSVGDTGTSAGNTIYF	TGCAGCGTTGGGGACACAGGTACATCGGCTGGAAACACCATATATTTT
TRBJ1-2	TRBD1	NA	TRBV29-1	CSVGTASHGYTF	TGCAGCGTCGGGACAGCATCCCATGGCTACACCTTC
TRBJ2-1	NA	NA	TRBV4-2	CASSQEEGANHNEQFF	TGTGCCAGCAGCCAAGAGGAGGGAGCCAACCACAATGAGCAGTTCTTC
TRBJ2-5	TRBD2	NA	TRBV18	CASSPTFVSSGGRGETQYF	TGTGCCAGCTCACCTACCTTCGTTTCTAGCGGGGGACGAGGAGAGACCCAGTACTTC
TRBJ1-5	NA	NA	TRBV2	CASSVGQGRDQPQHF	TGTGCCAGCAGTGTTGGCCAGGGTCGGGATCAGCCCCAGCATTTT
TRBJ2-2	TRBD2	NA	TRBV15	CATSRDPTSGNTGELFF	TGTGCCACCAGCAGAGATCCGACTAGCGGGAACACCGGGGAGCTGTTTTTT
TRBJ2-5	NA	NA	TRBV7-9	CASSSSLETQYF	TGTGCCAGCAGTTCCTCCCTAGAGACCCAGTACTTC
TRBJ2-6	NA	NA	TRBV2	CASSEIATGANVLTF	TGTGCCAGCAGTGAAATAGCTACTGGGGCCAACGTCCTGACTTTC
TRBJ2-3	NA	NA	TRBV5-6	CASSFSIFSDTQYF	TGTGCCAGCAGCTTTTCTATATTTTCAGATACGCAGTATTTT
TRBJ2-3	NA	NA	TRBV7-8	CASSLPGTDTQYF	TGTGCCAGCTCACTCCCCGGCACAGATACGCAGTATTTT
TRBJ1-3	NA	NA	TRBV6-5	CASSGQGGGNTIYF	TGTGCCAGCTCTGGGCAGGGAGGTGGAAACACCATATATTTT
TRBJ1-5	NA	NA	TRBV5-1	CASSSSLNQPQHF	TGCGCCAGCAGCTCGTCCCTCAATCAGCCCCAGCATTTT
TRBJ2-1	TRBD2	NA	TRBV6-6	CASRSPGLARDEQFF	TGTGCCAGCAGGTCTCCGGGACTAGCACGCGATGAGCAGTTCTTC
TRBJ2-2	NA	NA	TRBV2	CATSSQESTGELFF	TGTGCCACCTCAAGTCAGGAAAGCACCGGGGAGCTGTTTTTT
TRBJ2-3	TRBD2	NA	TRBV4-2	CASSQRLAGGTDTQYF	TGTGCCAGCAGCCAACGACTAGCGGGGGGAACAGATACGCAGTATTTT
TRBJ2-7	TRBD1	few	TRBV12-5	CASGPGQGTYEQYF	TGTGCTAGTGGCCCCGGACAGGGAACCTACGAGCAGTACTTC
TRBJ2-1	NA	NA	TRBV21-1	CASSNRTRLAELVNEQFF	TGTGCCAGCAGCAACCGAACCCGACTAGCGGAACTGGTCAATGAGCAGTTCTTC
TRBJ2-7	NA	NA	TRBV6-2/TRBV6-3	CASSSQTFLARALYEQYF	TGTGCCAGCAGTTCACAAACGTTCCTAGCGCGGGCGCTCTACGAGCAGTACTTC
TRBJ2-3	NA	NA	TRBV4-2	CASSQDGSRDSTDTQYF	TGTGCCAGCAGCCAAGATGGCTCGCGGGACTCCACAGATACGCAGTATTTT
TRBJ1-1	NA	NA	TRBV20-1	CSASLEGFDTEAFF	TGCAGTGCTAGTCTGGAGGGATTTGACACTGAAGCTTTCTTT
TRBJ1-3	NA	few	TRBV7-8	CASSLVGTGSSGNTIYF	TGTGCCAGCAGCTTAGTAGGAACAGGGTCCTCTGGAAACACCATATATTTT
TRBJ1-6	TRBD1	NA	TRBV30	CAWSGQGDSPLHF	TGTGCCTGGAGTGGGCAGGGGGATTCACCCCTCCACTTT
TRBJ2-5	TRBD2	NA	TRBV7-7	CASSPGTSGLETQYF	TGTGCTAGCAGCCCGGGGACTAGCGGGTTGGAGACCCAGTACTTC
TRBJ1-1	NA	NA	TRBV19	CASRSREDLNTEAFF	TGTGCCAGTAGGTCCAGGGAGGACCTGAACACTGAAGCTTTCTTT
TRBJ1-1	NA	NA	TRBV7-9	CASSLLFFGEAFF	TGTGCCAGCAGCTTATTGTTTTTCGGTGAAGCTTTCTTT
TRBJ2-4	NA	NA	TRBV28	CASSFAGATKNIQYF	TGTGCCAGCAGTTTCGCAGGGGCTACCAAAAACATTCAGTACTTC
TRBJ1-1	TRBD1	NA	TRBV25-1	CASNRGTEAFF	TGTGCCAGCAACAGGGGTACTGAAGCTTTCTTT